Listed below are T cell receptor beta chains from one sample, sequenced in a study of blood T cell repertoires in COVID-19. Sequenced by immunoSEQ multiplex PCR; TCRdb stores in-frame clones only, minus some. The repertoire holds hundreds of thousands of clones, with around nine tenths as singletons. Sequenced material: peripheral blood. These TCRs come from a woman between 25 and 40 years old with COVID-19, enrolled during active disease. Both conserved end residues are part of each CDR3. The D gene is left open where the match is weak. Rows give clone size only sometimes, using once, few, many, or a class for an expanded clone.

D: TRBD1
size: NA
J: TRBJ1-6
V: TRBV2
CDR3: CASRRDRGTSPLHF
DNA: TGTGCCAGCAGGAGGGACAGGGGGACTTCACCCCTCCACTTT

D: NA
size: NA
J: TRBJ2-7
V: TRBV6-5
CDR3: CASSPLRDSSYEQYF
DNA: TGTGCCAGCAGTCCACTTAGGGACTCCTCCTACGAGCAGTACTTC

D: NA
size: NA
J: TRBJ1-5
V: TRBV5-6
CDR3: CASSNRLRKPQHF
DNA: TGTGCCAGCAGCAACCGACTAAGAAAGCCCCAGCATTTT

D: TRBD1
size: NA
J: TRBJ1-1
V: TRBV9
CDR3: CASSTTGMNTEAFF
DNA: TGTGCCAGCAGCACGACAGGGATGAACACTGAAGCTTTCTTT

D: NA
size: once
J: TRBJ2-7
V: TRBV3-1/TRBV3-2
CDR3: CASSQGAEQYF
DNA: TGTGCCAGCAGCCAAGGGGCCGAGCAGTACTTC

D: TRBD1
size: NA
J: TRBJ1-2
V: TRBV5-6
CDR3: CASSSRGRVNYGYTF
DNA: TGTGCCAGCAGCTCGAGGGGGCGGGTTAACTATGGCTACACCTTC

D: NA
size: NA
J: TRBJ1-1
V: TRBV7-2
CDR3: CASSPGHPPTEAFF
DNA: TGTGCCAGCAGCCCGGGACACCCACCGACTGAAGCTTTCTTT

D: TRBD1
size: NA
J: TRBJ1-2
V: TRBV5-1
CDR3: CASSQDTGGGGYGYTF
DNA: TGCGCCAGCAGCCAAGATACAGGGGGCGGAGGCTATGGCTACACCTTC

D: NA
size: NA
J: TRBJ1-2
V: TRBV4-2
CDR3: CASSQERGRLGYTF
DNA: TGTGCCAGCAGCCAAGAGCGTGGGAGGTTGGGCTACACCTTC

D: NA
size: NA
J: TRBJ2-2
V: TRBV11-2
CDR3: CASSTERELNTGELFF
DNA: TGTGCCAGCAGCACCGAAAGGGAGCTGAACACCGGGGAGCTGTTTTTT

D: NA
size: NA
J: TRBJ1-2
V: TRBV5-1
CDR3: CASSLFPQGGGTSYGYTF
DNA: TGCGCCAGCAGCTTGTTCCCCCAAGGGGGGGGGACGAGCTATGGCTACACCTTC

D: NA
size: NA
J: TRBJ2-5
V: TRBV30
CDR3: CAWRPPRRETQYF
DNA: TGTGCCTGGAGACCGCCCCGCCGGGAGACCCAGTACTTC

D: NA
size: NA
J: TRBJ1-1
V: TRBV6-5
CDR3: CASSYNQEAFF
DNA: TGTGCCAGCAGTTACAACCAGGAAGCTTTCTTT

D: NA
size: NA
J: TRBJ1-4
V: TRBV7-2
CDR3: CASSIYLANEKLFF
DNA: TGTGCCAGCAGCATCTATCTGGCTAATGAAAAACTGTTTTTT

D: TRBD1
size: once
J: TRBJ2-7
V: TRBV28
CDR3: CASSLYGVGTGGEYEQYF
DNA: TGTGCCAGCAGTTTATACGGGGTTGGGACAGGGGGCGAGTACGAGCAGTACTTC

D: TRBD2
size: NA
J: TRBJ2-3
V: TRBV2
CDR3: CASSGGQGDTQYF
DNA: TGTGCCAGCTCGGGGGGGCAGGGAGATACGCAGTATTTT

D: NA
size: NA
J: TRBJ2-7
V: TRBV19
CDR3: CASSINTRFRYEQYF
DNA: TGTGCCAGTAGTATAAATACTCGGTTCCGCTACGAGCAGTACTTC

D: NA
size: NA
J: TRBJ1-2
V: TRBV2
CDR3: CAGYGRTLVYGYTF
DNA: TGTGCCGGATATGGGAGGACTCTGGTGTATGGCTACACCTTC

D: TRBD1
size: NA
J: TRBJ2-1
V: TRBV3-1/TRBV3-2
CDR3: CASSRRDRFYNEQFF
DNA: TGTGCCAGCAGCCGCCGGGACAGATTTTACAATGAGCAGTTCTTC

D: TRBD1
size: NA
J: TRBJ2-7
V: TRBV18
CDR3: CASSQPGQGAYEQYF
DNA: TGTGCCAGCTCTCAGCCGGGACAGGGGGCCTACGAGCAGTACTTC

D: NA
size: NA
J: TRBJ2-7
V: TRBV27
CDR3: CASSPRNRLIGYEQYF
DNA: TGTGCCAGCAGTCCTAGAAACAGGCTAATCGGGTACGAGCAGTACTTC

D: TRBD2
size: NA
J: TRBJ2-5
V: TRBV5-8
CDR3: CASSPGLAGDGAGSQYF
DNA: TGTGCCAGCAGCCCCGGACTAGCGGGGGATGGGGCGGGGTCCCAGTACTTC

D: TRBD2
size: NA
J: TRBJ2-7
V: TRBV19
CDR3: CASSPWTSGDEQYF
DNA: TGTGCCAGTAGTCCGTGGACTAGCGGGGACGAGCAGTACTTC

D: NA
size: once
J: TRBJ1-4
V: TRBV2
CDR3: CASSEIAGNEKLFF
DNA: TGTGCCAGCAGTGAAATAGCCGGGAATGAAAAACTGTTTTTT

D: TRBD1
size: NA
J: TRBJ1-1
V: TRBV5-6
CDR3: CASSLGQGTLSNTEAFF
DNA: TGTGCCAGCAGCCTAGGACAGGGGACCCTCTCGAACACTGAAGCTTTCTTT

D: TRBD2
size: once
J: TRBJ2-1
V: TRBV6-5
CDR3: CASSYLTGGEQFF
DNA: TGTGCCAGCAGTTACCTTACGGGGGGTGAGCAGTTCTTC

D: TRBD2
size: NA
J: TRBJ2-2
V: TRBV3-1/TRBV3-2
CDR3: CASRPSGGGTGELFF
DNA: TGTGCCAGCAGACCTAGCGGGGGGGGCACCGGGGAGCTGTTTTTT

D: TRBD1
size: NA
J: TRBJ1-5
V: TRBV6-5
CDR3: CASSRQGNNQPQHF
DNA: TGTGCCAGCAGTAGACAGGGTAACAATCAGCCCCAGCATTTT

D: NA
size: NA
J: TRBJ2-7
V: TRBV29-1
CDR3: CSVEVGRGPHEQYF
DNA: TGCAGCGTTGAGGTGGGGCGGGGTCCCCACGAGCAGTACTTC

D: NA
size: NA
J: TRBJ2-3
V: TRBV21-1
CDR3: CASSKNRGTDTQYF
DNA: TGTGCCAGCAGCAAAAACAGGGGCACAGATACGCAGTATTTT

D: NA
size: NA
J: TRBJ2-1
V: TRBV27
CDR3: CASSSPPQGYNEQFF
DNA: TGTGCCAGCAGCTCCCCTCCGCAGGGGTACAATGAGCAGTTCTTC

D: TRBD2
size: NA
J: TRBJ2-1
V: TRBV5-8
CDR3: CASSPRLAAYNEQFF
DNA: TGTGCCAGCAGCCCAAGACTAGCTGCCTACAATGAGCAGTTCTTC

D: TRBD1
size: NA
J: TRBJ1-2
V: TRBV10-3
CDR3: CAIEPGQGLGYTF
DNA: TGTGCCATCGAACCGGGACAGGGGTTAGGCTACACCTTC

D: NA
size: NA
J: TRBJ1-2
V: TRBV2
CDR3: CATTGGYGYTF
DNA: TGTGCCACCACGGGGGGGTATGGCTACACCTTC

D: TRBD1
size: NA
J: TRBJ1-3
V: TRBV6-5
CDR3: CASSRGRTGNTIYF
DNA: TGTGCCAGCAGTAGGGGGCGGACTGGAAACACCATATATTTT

D: NA
size: NA
J: TRBJ1-1
V: TRBV5-1
CDR3: CASSLNQGRTEAFF
DNA: TGCGCCAGCAGCTTGAATCAGGGGCGGACTGAAGCTTTCTTT

D: NA
size: NA
J: TRBJ1-1
V: TRBV27
CDR3: CASSLVGGQNTEAFF
DNA: TGTGCCAGCAGTTTGGTAGGGGGACAAAACACTGAAGCTTTCTTT

D: TRBD1
size: NA
J: TRBJ1-1
V: TRBV6-4
CDR3: CASNTGEDTEAFF
DNA: TGTGCCAGCAACACAGGGGAAGACACTGAAGCTTTCTTT

D: TRBD2
size: NA
J: TRBJ2-3
V: TRBV15
CDR3: CATSLERGGPQTQYF
DNA: TGTGCCACCAGCCTCGAGCGGGGGGGCCCTCAGACGCAGTATTTT

D: NA
size: NA
J: TRBJ2-3
V: TRBV21-1
CDR3: CASSKGLIGTSGGACTQYF
DNA: TGTGCCAGCAGCAAAGGATTGATAGGGACTAGCGGGGGGGCCTGTACGCAGTATTTT

D: TRBD2
size: NA
J: TRBJ2-5
V: TRBV14
CDR3: CASSQHQGTRGFQETQYF
DNA: TGTGCCAGCAGCCAACATCAAGGGACTAGGGGATTCCAAGAGACCCAGTACTTC

D: TRBD1
size: NA
J: TRBJ2-7
V: TRBV27
CDR3: CASSWGQGSYEQYF
DNA: TGTGCCAGCAGTTGGGGACAGGGCTCCTACGAGCAGTACTTC

D: NA
size: NA
J: TRBJ1-4
V: TRBV10-3
CDR3: CAISGQENEKLFF
DNA: TGTGCCATCAGTGGGCAGGAAAATGAAAAACTGTTTTTT

D: TRBD2
size: NA
J: TRBJ2-3
V: TRBV27
CDR3: CASSFSDPWTSGGETDTQYF
DNA: TGTGCCAGCAGTTTTAGTGATCCATGGACTAGCGGGGGGGAAACAGATACGCAGTATTTT

D: NA
size: NA
J: TRBJ2-3
V: TRBV5-1
CDR3: CASSLYPSAADTQYF
DNA: TGCGCCAGCAGCTTGTATCCTAGCGCGGCAGATACGCAGTATTTT

D: TRBD2
size: NA
J: TRBJ2-2
V: TRBV4-2
CDR3: CASSFLAGGTGELFF
DNA: TGTGCCAGCAGCTTCCTAGCGGGGGGGACCGGGGAGCTGTTTTTT

D: TRBD2
size: NA
J: TRBJ2-2
V: TRBV10-2
CDR3: CASSASGGRTGELFF
DNA: TGCGCCAGCAGCGCTAGCGGGGGGCGCACCGGGGAGCTGTTTTTT

D: TRBD1
size: NA
J: TRBJ1-1
V: TRBV5-1
CDR3: CASSLKALDRAYTEAFF
DNA: TGCGCCAGCAGCTTAAAAGCCCTCGACAGGGCGTACACTGAAGCTTTCTTT

D: NA
size: NA
J: TRBJ2-5
V: TRBV3-1/TRBV3-2
CDR3: CASSPMDTMIQETQYF
DNA: TGTGCCAGCAGCCCAATGGACACGATGATACAAGAGACCCAGTACTTC

D: NA
size: NA
J: TRBJ2-2
V: TRBV11-2
CDR3: CASSSQGPRNTGELFF
DNA: TGTGCCAGCAGCTCACAGGGCCCCAGGAACACCGGGGAGCTGTTTTTT

D: TRBD1
size: NA
J: TRBJ1-2
V: TRBV12-3/TRBV12-4
CDR3: CASRGTAYYGYTF
DNA: TGTGCCAGCAGAGGGACAGCCTACTATGGCTACACCTTC

D: NA
size: NA
J: TRBJ1-1
V: TRBV19
CDR3: CASSPFKNTEAFF
DNA: TGTGCCAGTAGCCCATTCAAGAACACTGAAGCTTTCTTT

D: TRBD1
size: NA
J: TRBJ1-2
V: TRBV4-1
CDR3: CASSQDGFLTRGRTYGYTF
DNA: TGCGCCAGCAGCCAAGATGGCTTCTTAACCAGGGGGCGCACCTATGGCTACACCTTC

D: NA
size: NA
J: TRBJ2-1
V: TRBV4-2
CDR3: CASSQGLMYNEQFF
DNA: TGTGCCAGCAGCCAAGGACTGATGTACAATGAGCAGTTCTTC

D: NA
size: NA
J: TRBJ1-2
V: TRBV5-3
CDR3: CARSLTGFYGYTF
DNA: TGTGCCAGAAGCTTGACAGGGTTCTATGGCTACACCTTC